This T cell receptor (beta chain) was found in a study of cytomegalovirus exposure and HLA in healthy donors (TCRdb year 2017). Regarding the research as a whole: An earlier analysis of approximately 640 of the donors reported about 250 Gb of sequence data and around 110 million unique TCR beta sequences from about 200 million T cells. Roughly 300 gigabases of sequencing data and roughly 81 million unique TCR sequences made up an early release that covered nearly 650 HLA-typed donors. The genetic ancestry cluster associated with self-reported Caucasian donors included 80% to 90% of the roughly 410 genotyped donors. The study was designed to test whether signatures of past pathogen exposure could be identified by cataloging public T cell receptors. The study used immunosequencing to profile the T cell repertoires of about 670 subjects and linked those repertoires to cytomegalovirus serostatus. A separate validation cohort of some 130 different subjects was used in addition to the 666-subject first cohort. To predict cytomegalovirus infection status, the study brought together high-throughput TCR immunosequencing, statistical association of individual TCRs with disease status, and machine learning. To study patterns of TCR occurrence, a later analysis re-analyzed previously published TCR beta repertoires from hundreds of donors and added high-resolution HLA genotyping. The later analysis used no new phenotypic data to find candidate immune exposures, relying instead on TCR beta sequences and their occurrence across donors. In an earlier analysis of 500 to 650 of the donors, high-throughput TCR beta sequencing was used to judge whether each TCR beta V gene segment behaved as functional or pseudogenic. Donor age, sex, ethnicity and CMV serostatus were compiled together with the repertoire data. A later genetic analysis took genome-wide SNP genotypes for about 60% of the roughly 670 donors and used that subset as a discovery cohort. All discovery cohort repertoires had been generated on a single sequencing platform. Both class I and class II loci were covered by HLA typing, at four-digit resolution. Typing coverage varied by locus: roughly 629-630 donors for A, B, C, DRB1 and DQB1; around 560 for DQA1; approximately 570 for DPA1; roughly 470 for DPB1. Because of strong linkage in the cohort, roughly five DR-DQ haplotypes were treated as single units for association and clustering. Across 398 genotyped donors of the cohort, an average of roughly 250,000 unique TCR beta nucleotide sequences per donor were sequenced, and about a sixth of those sequences were non-productive.

Library preparation employed the immunoSEQ multiplex PCR assay. For the multiplex PCR, a mixture combining 60 forward primers for TCR Vbeta segments and 13 reverse primers for TCR Jbeta segments was used. A multiplex PCR assay on genomic DNA amplified the CDR3 region of rearranged TCR beta genes. Amplified TCR beta libraries were sequenced as 87-base-pair reads on the Illumina HiSeq System. The study's processing was this. In a later analysis, some 80 million unique TCR beta chains were counted across the 650 to 700 repertoires, and roughly 10 million of these chains were shared by at least two donors. Raw reads were error-corrected and collapsed into unique sequences with a nearest-neighbor algorithm that merged closely related sequences to remove PCR and sequencing errors. V, D and J gene segments were assigned by aligning CDR3 sequences to IMGT reference sequences. For a sequence to be retained, a match of at least six nucleotides was required to both a V gene segment and a J gene segment. Rearrangements were classified as productive when the CDR3 lacked stop codons and remained in frame with V and J, and all other rearrangements were classified as non-productive. CDR3 was defined by IMGT convention, running from the second conserved V-encoded cysteine to the conserved J-encoded phenylalanine. The earlier analysis of roughly 590 of the donors excluded any sequence lacking an unambiguous match to a single V gene segment. In an earlier analysis of approximately 610 of the donors, V segments were called functional above 56.7% productive rearrangements and were called segregating when the between-donor standard deviation exceeded 5%. A statistical classification framework was built for diagnosing cytomegalovirus status from the catalog of TCR beta chain sequences. In a later analysis, TCR nucleotide sequences were compared against IMGT/GENE-DB human TR gene sequences so that V and J genes could be assigned. A later analysis assigned CDR3 sequences and most-parsimonious VDJ recombination scenarios with the TCRdist pipeline. A later analysis defined each TCR beta chain by its CDR3 amino acid sequence plus V-gene family, and excluded reads lacking a unique V-gene family. A later analysis removed 550 to 650 highly shared, low-generation-probability nucleotide sequences to deal with suspected cross-contamination and a sequencing artifact. In a later analysis, a clonal expansion index was calculated for each public chain from normalized within-repertoire ranks of inferred template counts. A later analysis computed generation probabilities with a VDJ recombination model fitted to out-of-frame rearrangements, and checked the results against IGoR. A later analysis scored TCR-TCR, TCR-HLA and TCR-CMV co-occurrence with hypergeometric tests, applying a repertoire-size bias correction to TCR pairs. False discovery rates were estimated in a later analysis by permuting HLA or CMV assignments 20 times. In a later analysis, co-occurring TCRs were grouped using DBSCAN, with TCRdist sequence similarity added in when clustering inside HLA-allele-positive subsets. Repertoires with fewer than 30,000 or more than 120,000 public chains were left out of co-occurrence clustering, as were roughly five repertoires with anomalous nucleotide sharing. Sourced from immuneACCESS, this table was stored by TCRdb with only in-frame sequences that have V and J called. A share of the clones is absent; for the studies checked, an unresolved V gene accounts for under half, and the remainder has no known explanation. The V and J calls and clone size are taken from that table; D and trimming were inferred from the DNA. The sample's table covers approximately 58,000 clones. The top ten clones comprise approximately 10% of the sample.

The V end loses 5 bases and the J end loses 4 bases, and a stretch of 18 bases separates them. Reading the germline V gene gives CDR1 MDHEN and CDR2 SYDVKM. The CDR3, from cysteine to phenylalanine, totals 16 residues. The entry retains the CDR3 DNA only, 48 bases that are in frame from base 1. In the case of this clone: Its antigen is unknown.

On the study overall, not on this receptor specifically: A later analysis found that most CMV-associated TCR beta chains appeared HLA-restricted, with HLA associations seemingly driven largely by CMV exposure. Correlated functional status among segregating V segments might be attributable to linkage disequilibrium, but an unknown experimental factor could not be ruled out. Presence/absence analyses assumed roughly uniform sequencing depth across donors, an assumption that may not hold. In an earlier analysis of some 500 of the donors, most TCR beta V segments appeared in productive rearrangements about 87% or about 30% of the time, broadly matching IMGT annotations. Some IMGT-functional V segments, including TRBV6-2 and TRBV6-3, could not be told apart with the 87-base-pair reads, so those segments were excluded. A later analysis associated 17,000 or so TCR beta sequences with specific HLA alleles at a false discovery rate of 0.05. A group of highly shared sequence variants was considered likely to be a technical artifact of the sequencing pipeline. When HLA alleles, especially DR and DQ, strongly co-occurred, attributing TCR associations to individual alleles was difficult. In both the original and validation cohorts, the classifier was reported to diagnose cytomegalovirus status with high specificity and sensitivity. In a later analysis, HLA-associated TCR beta chains showed more clonal expansion and lower generation probabilities than non-associated chains that were equally common. According to a later analysis, TCR association rates differed among HLA loci, with DRB1 alleles showing the most associated TCRs and HLA-C alleles showing the fewest. In this cohort, only TCR beta chains were sequenced, and detectable features were limited by the absence of alpha or paired-chain data. HLA typing was unavailable for some donors at each locus, so association tests used only the typed subset. Because counts were too low, about 18 rarely observed V segments, including chromosome 9 orphons, were excluded from the earlier analysis of several hundred of the donors. According to the authors, the approach could potentially be generalized to other disease states and immunological phenotypes. The study gave a list of around 170 TCR beta chains associated with cytomegalovirus. A further reported finding was that TCR beta sequences accurately predicted the HLA-A and HLA-B alleles for most subjects in the first cohort. CMV serostatus was the only immune exposure information available for the cohort. An association between a missense DCLRE1C variant and V-gene and J-gene trimming of TCR beta chains was found in a later genetic analysis and replicated in an independent cohort. A later analysis reported that several top co-occurrence clusters appeared linked to parvovirus B19, influenza, CMV and Epstein-Barr virus. Across donors, most TCR sequences were observed very rarely, whereas some public TCRs were present in many individuals. A few of the identified cytomegalovirus-associated TCR beta chains were confirmed in vitro to be specific for cytomegalovirus antigens. Compared with the 666-donor mean, donors in an Asian-associated ancestry cluster had fewer N-insertions in productive TCRs, according to a later genetic analysis.

The cohort was made up of hundreds of healthy bone marrow donors. At the time of sampling, all cohort members were nominally healthy, though unrecorded immune exposures were likely present. The donor tested CMV seropositive, placing the donor among the approximately 310 seropositive members of the cohort. A peripheral blood sample was provided by each donor, and peripheral blood mononuclear cells were used for TCR beta sequencing. The Qiagen DNeasy Blood Extraction Kit was used to extract genomic DNA from the blood cell samples. Sequencing input: PBMCs. Rearrangement joined TRBV28 to TRBJ1-3, with TRBD1 tentatively as D gene (6 bases match). The clonotype was recovered from a woman aged 45-65 years in good health and CMV-seropositive. Read as DNA, the sequence is TGTGCCAGCAGTCCATTCCTTGACAGGTCCGGAAACACCATATATTTT. Its protein reads: CASSPFLDRSGNTIYF.